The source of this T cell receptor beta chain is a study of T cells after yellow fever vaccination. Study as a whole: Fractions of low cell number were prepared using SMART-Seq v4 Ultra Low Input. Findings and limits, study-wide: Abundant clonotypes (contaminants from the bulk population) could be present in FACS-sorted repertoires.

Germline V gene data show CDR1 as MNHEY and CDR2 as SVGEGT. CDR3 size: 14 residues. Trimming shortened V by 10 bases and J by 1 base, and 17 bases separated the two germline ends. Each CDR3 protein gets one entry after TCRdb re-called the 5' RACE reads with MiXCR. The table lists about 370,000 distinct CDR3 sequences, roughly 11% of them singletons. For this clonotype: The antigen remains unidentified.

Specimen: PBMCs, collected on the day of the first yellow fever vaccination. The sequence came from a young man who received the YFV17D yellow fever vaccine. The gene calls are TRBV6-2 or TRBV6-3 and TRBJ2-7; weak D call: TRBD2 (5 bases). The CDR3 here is CATGKRVASYEQYV. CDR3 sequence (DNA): TGTGCCACCGGCAAGAGGGTGGCTTCCTACGAGCAGTACGTC.